This T cell receptor beta chain comes out of a study of T cell responses to AZD1222 COVID-19 vaccine. Sequenced by immunoSEQ multiplex PCR; TCRdb stores in-frame clones only, minus some. The sample table includes 150,000 or so clones. V lost 0 bases and J 1 base, leaving 7 bases between the germline ends. This CDR3 has 14 amino acids. Germline loops: CDR1 SGHRS, CDR2 YFSETQ. The rearrangement joins TRBV5-1 to TRBJ1-2, with D unresolved. The origin of this receptor is an adult in good health. The sequencing input was peripheral blood. The CDR3 DNA reads TGCGCCAGCAGCTTGGTTCTTGATAACTATGGCTACACCTTC. This codes for CASSLVLDNYGYTF.